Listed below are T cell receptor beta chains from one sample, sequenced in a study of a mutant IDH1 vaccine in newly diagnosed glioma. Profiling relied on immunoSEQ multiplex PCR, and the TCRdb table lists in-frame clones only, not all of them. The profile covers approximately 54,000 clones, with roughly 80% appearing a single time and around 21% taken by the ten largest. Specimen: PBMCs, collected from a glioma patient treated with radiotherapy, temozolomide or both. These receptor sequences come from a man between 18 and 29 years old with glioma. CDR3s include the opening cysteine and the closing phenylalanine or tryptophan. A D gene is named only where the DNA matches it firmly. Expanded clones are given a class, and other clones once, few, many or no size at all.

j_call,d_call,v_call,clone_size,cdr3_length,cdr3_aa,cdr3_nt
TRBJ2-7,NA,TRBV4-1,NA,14,CASSLGPGPYEQYF,TGCGCCAGCAGCCTCGGACCCGGACCTTACGAGCAGTACTTC
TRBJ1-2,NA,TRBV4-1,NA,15,CASTPGQAPLYGYTF,TGCGCCAGCACTCCGGGACAAGCCCCTCTCTATGGCTACACCTTC
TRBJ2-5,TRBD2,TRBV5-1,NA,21,CASSPGFGISSTGTIQETQYF,TGCGCCAGCAGCCCGGGTTTTGGCATTTCCTCTACCGGGACTATCCAAGAGACCCAGTACTTC
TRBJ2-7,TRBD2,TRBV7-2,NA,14,CASSHLGEGYEQYF,TGTGCCAGCAGCCATCTTGGGGAGGGATACGAGCAGTACTTC
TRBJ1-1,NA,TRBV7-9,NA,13,CASSHPTKPEAFF,TGTGCCAGCAGCCACCCGACAAAGCCCGAAGCTTTCTTT
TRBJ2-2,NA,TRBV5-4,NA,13,CASRTANTGELFF,TGTGCCAGCAGAACCGCGAACACCGGGGAGCTGTTTTTT
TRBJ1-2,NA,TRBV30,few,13,CAWRSERSGGYTF,TGTGCCTGGAGGTCAGAACGGTCCGGGGGCTACACCTTC
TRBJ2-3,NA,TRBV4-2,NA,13,CASSPMGTDTQYF,TGTGCCAGCAGCCCGATGGGCACAGATACGCAGTATTTT
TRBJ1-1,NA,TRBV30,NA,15,CAWSDPGFMNTEAFF,TGTGCCTGGAGTGATCCAGGATTCATGAACACTGAAGCTTTCTTT
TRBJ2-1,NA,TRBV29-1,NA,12,CSVELAYNEQFF,TGCAGCGTTGAGCTAGCTTACAATGAGCAGTTCTTC
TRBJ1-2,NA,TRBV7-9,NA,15,CASSLPEQAIYGYTF,TGTGCCAGCAGCCTCCCGGAACAGGCCATCTATGGCTACACCTTC
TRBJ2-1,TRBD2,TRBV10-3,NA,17,CAISVPSTSGSGYEQFF,TGTGCCATCAGTGTGCCCTCTACTAGCGGGAGTGGGTATGAGCAGTTCTTC
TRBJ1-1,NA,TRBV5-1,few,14,CASSGVGMNTEAFF,TGCGCCAGCAGTGGGGTGGGAATGAACACTGAAGCTTTCTTT
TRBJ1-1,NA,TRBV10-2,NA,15,CASSENRVGNTEAFF,TGCGCCAGCAGTGAGAACAGGGTGGGGAACACTGAAGCTTTCTTT
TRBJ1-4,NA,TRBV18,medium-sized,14,CASSPRGTAEKLFF,TGTGCCAGCTCACCACGGGGGACGGCCGAGAAACTGTTTTTT
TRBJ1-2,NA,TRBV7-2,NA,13,CASSQSWGDGYTF,TGTGCCAGCAGCCAGAGTTGGGGGGATGGCTACACCTTC
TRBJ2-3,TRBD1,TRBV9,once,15,CASSPDRSSTDTQYF,TGTGCCAGCAGCCCGGACAGGTCTAGCACAGATACGCAGTATTTT
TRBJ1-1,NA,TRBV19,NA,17,CASSTHPGMRWDAEAFF,TGTGCCAGTAGTACACACCCCGGGATGCGGTGGGATGCTGAAGCTTTCTTT
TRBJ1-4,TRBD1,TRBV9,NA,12,CASSTPTGQLFF,TGTGCCAGCAGCACTCCGACAGGGCAACTGTTTTTT
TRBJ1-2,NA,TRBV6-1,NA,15,CASSGPGGGNYGYTF,TGTGCCAGCAGTGGGCCAGGAGGTGGGAACTATGGCTACACCTTC
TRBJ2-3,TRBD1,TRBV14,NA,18,CASRRGGPGQQSTDTQYF,TGTGCCAGCAGGCGAGGCGGCCCGGGACAGCAAAGCACAGATACGCAGTATTTT
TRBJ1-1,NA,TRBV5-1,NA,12,CASSFGNTEAFF,TGCGCCAGCAGCTTTGGTAACACTGAAGCTTTCTTT
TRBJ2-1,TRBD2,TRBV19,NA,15,CASSPQRDSYNEQFF,TGTGCCAGTAGTCCTCAGCGGGACTCCTACAATGAGCAGTTCTTC
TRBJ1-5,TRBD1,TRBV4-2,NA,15,CASSHGQGGSQPQHF,TGTGCCAGCAGCCACGGACAGGGCGGGAGCCAGCCCCAGCATTTT
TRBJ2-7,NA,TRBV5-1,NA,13,CASSFGDSYEQYF,TGCGCCAGCAGCTTTGGGGACTCCTACGAGCAGTACTTC
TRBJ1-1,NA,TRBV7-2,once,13,CASSVRPGTEAFF,TGTGCCAGCAGCGTTCGACCCGGCACTGAAGCTTTCTTT
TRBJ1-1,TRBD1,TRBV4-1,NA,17,CASSQIQGGFKDTEAFF,TGCGCCAGCAGCCAAATTCAGGGGGGGTTTAAGGACACTGAAGCTTTCTTT
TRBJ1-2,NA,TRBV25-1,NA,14,CASSAPGTLGGYTF,TGTGCCAGCAGCGCACCCGGGACCCTGGGAGGCTACACCTTC
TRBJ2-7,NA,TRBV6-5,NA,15,CASSYSRGASYEQYF,TGTGCCAGCAGTTACTCGAGAGGGGCCTCCTACGAGCAGTACTTC
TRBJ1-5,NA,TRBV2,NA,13,CASSVRRDQPQHF,TGTGCCAGCAGTGTCCGACGGGATCAGCCCCAGCATTTT
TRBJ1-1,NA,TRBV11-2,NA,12,CASSGLGPGAFF,TGTGCCAGCAGCGGACTCGGCCCGGGGGCTTTCTTT
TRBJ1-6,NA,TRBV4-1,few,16,CASSQESTGRNSPLHF,TGCGCCAGCAGCCAAGAAAGTACGGGGCGTAATTCACCCCTCCACTTT
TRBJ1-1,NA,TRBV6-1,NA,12,CASSELGSGAFF,TGTGCCAGCAGTGAATTGGGATCGGGAGCTTTCTTT
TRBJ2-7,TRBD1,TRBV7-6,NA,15,CASSTNRDSSYEQYF,TGTGCCAGCAGCACCAACCGGGACAGCTCCTACGAGCAGTACTTC
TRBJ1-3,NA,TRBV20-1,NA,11,CSARSGNTIYF,TGCAGTGCTAGATCTGGAAACACCATATATTTT
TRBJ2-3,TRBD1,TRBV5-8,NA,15,CASSHRDRSTDTQYF,TGTGCCAGCAGCCACCGGGACAGAAGCACAGATACGCAGTATTTT
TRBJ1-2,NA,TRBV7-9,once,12,CASSLDVGGYTF,TGTGCCAGCAGCTTAGATGTGGGTGGCTACACCTTC
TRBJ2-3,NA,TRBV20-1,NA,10,CSARVGRQYF,TGCAGTGCTAGAGTTGGACGGCAGTATTTT
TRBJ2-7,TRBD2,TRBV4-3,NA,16,CASSQDRLAGRYEQYF,TGCGCCAGCAGCCAAGATAGGTTAGCGGGACGCTACGAGCAGTACTTC
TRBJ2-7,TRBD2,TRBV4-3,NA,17,CASSQGTSGKMRYEQYF,TGCGCCAGCAGCCAAGGGACTAGCGGGAAAATGCGCTACGAGCAGTACTTC
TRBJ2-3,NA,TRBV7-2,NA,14,CASSLGSLVVTQYF,TGTGCCAGCAGCTTAGGCTCCCTAGTAGTTACGCAGTATTTT
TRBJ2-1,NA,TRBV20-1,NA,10,CSAANNEQFF,TGCAGTGCTGCCAACAATGAGCAGTTCTTC
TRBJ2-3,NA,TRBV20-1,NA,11,CSARFGYTQYF,TGCAGTGCTCGATTCGGGTATACGCAGTATTTT
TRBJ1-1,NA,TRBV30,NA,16,CAWSVSTAGTLLTAFF,TGTGCCTGGAGTGTCTCGACAGCCGGTACGCTGCTGACGGCTTTCTTT
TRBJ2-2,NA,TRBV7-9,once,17,CASSKVVQGTNTGELFF,TGTGCCAGCAGCAAGGTTGTCCAGGGGACGAACACCGGGGAGCTGTTTTTT
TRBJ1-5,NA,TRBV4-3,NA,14,CASSQAATPGPRHF,TGCGCCAGCAGCCAAGCCGCTACCCCGGGGCCCCGGCATTTT
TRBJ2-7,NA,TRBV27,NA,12,CASSLNSYEQYF,TGTGCCAGCAGTCTCAACTCCTACGAGCAGTACTTC
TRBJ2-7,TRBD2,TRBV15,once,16,CATSRDGLAFEYEQYF,TGTGCCACCAGCAGAGATGGACTAGCGTTTGAATACGAGCAGTACTTC
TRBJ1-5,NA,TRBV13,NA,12,CASSLGQQPQHF,TGTGCCAGCAGCTTAGGTCAGCAGCCCCAGCATTTT
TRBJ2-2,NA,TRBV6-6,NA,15,CASTLEGGRGGELFF,TGTGCCAGCACCCTAGAGGGCGGTCGGGGAGGGGAGCTGTTTTTT
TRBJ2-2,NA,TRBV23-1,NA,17,CASSRRRGPSGTGELFF,TGCGCCAGCAGTCGCCGCAGGGGACCCTCGGGCACCGGGGAGCTGTTTTTT
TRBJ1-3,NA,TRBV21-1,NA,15,CASSSGQGAGNTIYF,TGTGCCAGCAGCAGTGGACAGGGGGCTGGAAACACCATATATTTT